This TCR beta chain emerged from a study of blood T cell repertoires in COVID-19. The CDR3 totals 14 residues. Germline CDR1 is SEHNR and CDR2 is FQNEAQ (reference sequence). V gave up 5 bases and J gave up 2 bases; unmatched junction bases: 3. Produced via immunoSEQ multiplex PCR; TCRdb's table is partial and in-frame only. The data contain 35,000 to 55,000 clones, 88% of them singletons. V and J are TRBV7-9 and TRBJ1-3, with 7 bases identical to TRBD1. The TCR originated in a human donor in a cohort sampled during active COVID-19. Sequencing was performed on peripheral blood. DNA for the CDR3: TGTGCCAGCAGCCACGGACAGGCTGGAAACACCATATATTTT. Protein product: CASSHGQAGNTIYF.